These 27 T cell receptor beta chains share one sample of origin, sequenced in a study of T cells in Graves' hyperthyroidism and ophthalmopathy. Amplified regions were TCR beta CDR3 sequences from RNA transcripts. First-round RT-PCR with HTBI primers amplified the TCR CDR3 region. TCRdb reanalysed the multiplex PCR reads using MiXCR and keeps one entry per CDR3 protein. The sample records approximately 740,000 distinct CDR3 sequences, around 13% being singletons. Sample: blood. The source of these receptors is a woman between 18 and 29 years old with Graves' hyperthyroidism.

This clonotype has a handful of counts. A much larger clone differs by one base, so this may be a read error. The gene calls are TRBV11-3 and TRBJ2-7, with D possibly matching TRBD2 (6 bases). Trimming pared 8 bases from V and 3 bases from J, leaving 17 bases between. Germline CDR1 and CDR2: SGHNT and YENEEA. This CDR3 spans 14 amino acids. The CDR3 sequence: CASGARDSHYEQYF. In DNA, the CDR3 is TGTGCCAGCGGCGCCCGGGACTCACACTACGAGCAGTACTTC.

The chain has TRBV29-1 and TRBJ1-1; D is unresolved. The germline V gene has CDR1 SQVTM and CDR2 ANQGSEA. Trimming cost V 7 bases and J 4 bases, with 13 bases left between them. The CDR3 sequence is 12 residues long. CDR3 bases: TGCAGCGGGAGGCTACTCAGCACTGAAGCTTTCTTT. Protein product: CSGRLLSTEAFF.

The chain carries TRBV6-1 and TRBJ1-6; 7 bases agree with TRBD1. This CDR3 contains 15 residues. J was trimmed by 10 bases and V by 5 bases; bases with no gene match: 11. Germline V lookup: CDR1 MNHNS, CDR2 SASEGT. CDR3 region: CASSYTSPDRSPLHF. The CDR3 region has the DNA TGTGCCAGCAGTTACACATCCCCGGACAGGTCACCCCTCCACTTT.

The chain links TRBV20-1 to TRBJ2-7; 10 bases align to TRBD2. Germline values: CDR1 DFQATT, CDR2 SNEGSKA (reference sequence). J was trimmed by 2 bases and V by 8 bases; bases with no gene match: 15. The CDR3 length is 16 residues. DNA for the CDR3: TGCAGTACCCCTAGCGGGAGAGGTTTGCCTACCTACGAGCAGTACTTC. Amino acid sequence: CSTPSGRGLPTYEQYF.

As for this clonotype: A read error may explain this, as a much larger clone is one base away. The chain uses TRBV28 and TRBJ2-7, with D hard to call. The germline V and J ends were trimmed by 7 bases and 3 bases, with 22 bases remaining between them. CDR3 length: 16 amino acids. CDR1 is MDHEN and CDR2 is SYDVKM in the germline V gene. The DNA for the CDR3 is TGTGCCAGCAAACAAAGTCCGAGGATCGGCGGCTACGAGCAGTACTTC. Translating gives CASKQSPRIGGYEQYF.

This clonotype was seen a few times. Here the CDR3 DNA reads TGTGCCAGTAGTATAGATGGGGACTTCAATGAGCAGTTCTTC. It translates to CASSIDGDFNEQFF. The chain links TRBV19 to TRBJ2-1; tentatively, D is TRBD2 (6 bases). CDR1 LNHDA and CDR2 SQIVND come from the germline V gene (reference sequence). The CDR3 totals 14 residues. V lost 0 bases and J 6 bases, leaving 9 bases between the germline ends.

This clonotype was seen many times. This sequence joins TRBV7-2 and TRBJ2-3, with a possible D match to TRBD2 (6 bases). The length of the CDR3 is 15 residues. Germline V lookup: CDR1 SGHTA, CDR2 FQGNSA. V was clipped by 5 bases and J by 0 bases, with 12 bases between them. The CDR3, as DNA: TGTGCCAGCAGCCCTGGACTAACTAGCACAGATACGCAGTATTTT. Its translation is CASSPGLTSTDTQYF.

This clonotype was observed many times. The J gene is TRBJ2-5, the V gene TRBV6-2 or TRBV6-3; perhaps TRBD1 as D (6 bases). The CDR3 runs 17 residues. The V gene's germline CDR1 is MNHEY and CDR2 SVGEGT. Trimming left V 1 base short and J 4 bases short, with 19 bases between. The CDR3 sequence: CASSYLISSRGRETQYF. CDR3 DNA: TGTGCCAGCAGTTACTTGATCTCCTCCAGGGGCCGAGAGACCCAGTACTTC.

The chain is built from TRBV20-1 and TRBJ2-2; TRBD2 agrees at 12 bases. The junction had 10 bases not matched to a gene; V was cut back by 1 base and J by 7 bases. The CDR3 totals 17 residues. Germline lookup yields CDR1 DFQATT and CDR2 SNEGSKA (reference sequence). DNA for the CDR3: TGCAGTGCTAGAGCTCCTAGCGGGAGGGCCGGTGGCGGGGAGCTGTTTTTT. This gives the protein CSARAPSGRAGGGELFF.

This clonotype was counted ten times or more. The V call is TRBV30, the J call TRBJ2-5, with a tentative D call TRBD1 (6 bases). Trimming removed 3 bases from V and 1 base from J, with 12 bases in between. This CDR3 is 14 amino acids long. Germline CDR1 is GTSNPN and CDR2 is SVGIG (reference sequence). The CDR3 here is CAWRDSLIQETQYF. CDR3 nucleotide sequence: TGTGCCTGGAGGGACAGCCTGATCCAAGAGACCCAGTACTTC.

This clonotype was observed once. V is TRBV19 and J is TRBJ2-6, with D uncertain. The V gene lost 9 bases and the J gene lost 3 bases, with 15 bases spanning the gap. This CDR3 has 15 residues. The germline V gene has CDR1 LNHDA and CDR2 SQIVND (reference sequence). The CDR3 DNA sequence: TGTGCCAGCTCCTTTGGCGCCTATGGGGCCAACGTCCTGACTTTC. Encoded protein: CASSFGAYGANVLTF.

This clonotype was counted many times. The rearrangement joins TRBV7-6 to TRBJ1-2, with 10 bases fitting TRBD1. The CDR3 length is 15 residues. Losses at the gene ends were 3 bases for V and 5 bases for J; bases not matched to a gene: 6. Looked up from germline, CDR1 is SGHVS and CDR2 is FNYEAQ. The DNA for the CDR3 is TGTGCCAGCAGCTTTTCCGGGACAGGGGAGTATGGCTACACCTTC. This sequence encodes CASSFSGTGEYGYTF.

This clonotype was counted ten times or more. The V call is TRBV12-3 or TRBV12-4, the J call TRBJ1-2, with 11 bases matching TRBD1. The CDR3 runs to 15 residues. The ends lost 6 bases at V and 6 bases at J; junction bases unmatched: 9. CDR3: CASRGTGGGGDGYTF. The CDR3 DNA reads TGTGCCAGCAGGGGGACAGGGGGGGGCGGTGATGGCTACACCTTC.

Many counts were recorded for this clonotype. The chain has TRBV5-1 and TRBJ2-7, with D perhaps matching TRBD2 (5 bases). There are 19 residues in the CDR3. The V gene lost 1 base and the J gene lost 2 bases, with 25 bases spanning the gap. CDR1 is SGHRS, CDR2 YFSETQ, per germline. The CDR3 loop reads CASSLTHLDLSGSPYEQYF. CDR3 nucleotides: TGCGCCAGCAGCTTGACCCACCTCGACCTCAGCGGTAGTCCCTACGAGCAGTACTTC.

The chain employs TRBV19 and TRBJ1-3; TRBD1 agrees at 8 bases. There are 15 residues in the CDR3. V lost 6 bases to trimming and J lost 1 base; unmatched junction nucleotides: 5. The germline V gene encodes CDR1 LNHDA and CDR2 SQIVND (reference sequence). The CDR3 loop reads CASRQDRASGNTIYF. CDR3 in DNA: TGTGCCAGTAGACAGGACAGGGCTTCTGGAAACACCATATATTTT.

The CDR3 reads CSATSTSGRPSYEQYF. CDR3 bases: TGCAGTGCTACCTCAACTAGCGGGAGGCCCTCGTACGAGCAGTACTTC. The chain joins TRBV20-1 to TRBJ2-7; 12 bases are a match to TRBD2. Trimming cost V 4 bases and J 4 bases; bases outside gene matches: 11. CDR3 length: 16 residues. The germline CDR1 and CDR2 sequences are DFQATT and SNEGSKA (reference sequence).

Ten or more counts support this clonotype. The J gene is TRBJ1-1, the V gene TRBV2, with 7 bases aligning to TRBD1. Germline V gene lookup returns CDR1 SNHLY and CDR2 FYNNEI. The V and J ends lost 3 bases and 6 bases, in that order; junction bases with no gene match: 16. The CDR3 length is 17 residues. The CDR3 bases are TGTGCCAGCAGTGAGGATCGGGACAGTACCTCCAGAGCTGAAGCTTTCTTT. Translated, it gives CASSEDRDSTSRAEAFF.

A few counts support this clonotype. The chain carries TRBV5-1 and TRBJ2-1, with 12 bases matching TRBD2. The germline V gene has CDR1 SGHRS and CDR2 YFSETQ. The CDR3 runs to 16 residues. The ends lost 4 bases at V and 6 bases at J; junction bases unmatched: 8. This chain's CDR3 is CASSLGGLAGLNEQFF. The CDR3 DNA reads TGCGCCAGCAGCCTCGGGGGACTAGCGGGCCTCAATGAGCAGTTCTTC.

This clonotype was recorded at least ten times. V and J are TRBV7-9 and TRBJ2-7; 11 bases are shared with TRBD2. V trimming: 6 bases; J trimming: 7 bases; junction bases outside the gene matches: 17. The CDR3 spans 17 residues. Germline CDR1 SEHNR, CDR2 FQNEAQ (reference sequence). The CDR3, as DNA: TGTGCCAGCAGTGGGGCAGGGACTAGCGGCATTGAGAGGGAGCAGTACTTC. Translating gives CASSGAGTSGIEREQYF.

The sample holds many counts of this clonotype. The chain uses TRBV4-3 and TRBJ1-1; no clear D. V gave up 0 bases and J gave up 1 base, with 9 bases separating them. Germline V gene data show CDR1 as LGHNA and CDR2 as YSLEER. This CDR3 spans 15 amino acids. In DNA form, the CDR3 reads TGCGCCAGCAGCCAAGATCATGGGGAGAACACTGAAGCTTTCTTT. Protein product: CASSQDHGENTEAFF.

In regard to this clonotype: One end of the junction varies from germline; a read error may be responsible. The CDR3 DNA reads TGTGCCAGCAGCCCAATTTTGGTGTCTAACTATGGCTACGCCTTC. This gives the protein CASSPILVSNYGYAF. The chain links TRBV3-1 to TRBJ1-2; D is undetermined. The CDR3 is made up of 15 amino acids. CDR1 LGHDT and CDR2 YNNKEL come from the germline V gene (reference sequence).

This clonotype showed up many times. CDR3 DNA: TGTGCCACCACGGGACTAGCCAACTACGAGCAGTACTTC. Encoded protein: CATTGLANYEQYF. V usage is TRBV6-9 and J usage is TRBJ2-7; TRBD2 aligns across 9 bases. Unmatched junction bases numbered 7, after V lost 10 bases and J lost 3 bases. CDR3 length equals 13 residues. Germline V gene data show CDR1 as MNHGY and CDR2 as SVAAGI.

The table lists this clonotype with a few counts. The chain couples TRBV13 to TRBJ2-7; possible D gene TRBD1, 5 bases. The CDR3 length is 14 residues. Germline lookup yields CDR1 PRHDT and CDR2 FYEKMQ (reference sequence). Trimming left V 8 bases short and J 3 bases short, with 17 bases between. The CDR3 nucleotides read TGTGCCAGCTCCGACAGAAAACTCAACTACGAGCAGTACTTC. Translation gives CASSDRKLNYEQYF. The variable domain in full, with the rest retrieved from reference TRBV13 and TRBJ2-7, is AAGVIQSPRHLIKEKRETATLKCYPIPRHDTVYWYQQGPGQDPQFLISFYEKMQSDKGSIPDRFSAQQFSDYHSELNMSSLELGDSALYFCASSDRKLNYEQYFGPGTRLTVT.

This clonotype was counted ten times or more. This chain links TRBV7-2 with TRBJ1-1; maybe TRBD1 (6 bases). Trimming took 5 bases from V and 6 from J, leaving 19 bases between them. The CDR3 totals 15 residues. Germline CDR1 SGHTA, CDR2 FQGNSA. The CDR3 loop is CASSRTQGLRAEAFF. The CDR3 nucleotides are TGTGCCAGCAGCCGGACTCAGGGGCTTAGGGCTGAAGCTTTCTTT.

Worth noting for this clonotype: One end of the junction is discordant with germline, which a read error may explain. The V call is TRBV7-7, the J call TRBJ2-1; 12 bases agree with TRBD1. The V gene's germline CDR1 is SSHAT and CDR2 FNYEAQ (reference sequence). The CDR3 length is 15 residues. The CDR3 sequence is CASSLGQGAGNEQFF. As DNA, the CDR3 is TGTGCTAGCAGCTTGGGACAGGGGGCGGGTAATGAGCAGTTCTTC.

A few counts support this clonotype. A much larger clone lies one base from this, so it may be a read error. The chain employs TRBV7-9 and TRBJ2-3, with D unresolved. This CDR3 contains 13 residues. The germline V and J ends were trimmed by 3 bases and 3 bases, with 7 bases remaining between them. Germline-derived CDR1 and CDR2 are SEHNR and FQNEAQ (reference sequence). The chain's CDR3 is CASSLKTTDTQYF. In DNA, the CDR3 is TGTGCCAGCAGCTTGAAGACTACAGATACGCAGTATTTT.

The V and J genes are TRBV6-5 and TRBJ1-2; D remains unclear. Between the trimmed V and J ends, which lost 0 bases and 1 base, there was a span of 9 bases. The length of the CDR3 is 15 residues. CDR1 MNHEY and CDR2 SVGAGI come from the germline V gene. The CDR3 sequence: CASSYSTGLNYGYTF. DNA for the CDR3: TGTGCCAGCAGTTACTCGACCGGACTTAACTATGGCTACACCTTC.